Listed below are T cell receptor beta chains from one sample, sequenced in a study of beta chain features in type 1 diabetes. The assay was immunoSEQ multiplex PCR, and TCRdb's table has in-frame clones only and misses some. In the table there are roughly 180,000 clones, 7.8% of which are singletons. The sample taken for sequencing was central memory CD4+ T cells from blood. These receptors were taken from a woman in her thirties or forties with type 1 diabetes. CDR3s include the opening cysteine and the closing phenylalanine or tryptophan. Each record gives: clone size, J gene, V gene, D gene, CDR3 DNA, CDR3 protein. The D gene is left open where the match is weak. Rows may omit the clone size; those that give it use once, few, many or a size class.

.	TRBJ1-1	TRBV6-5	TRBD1	TGTGCCAGCACCCGGACAGGGAACACTGAAGCTTTCTTT	CASTRTGNTEAFF
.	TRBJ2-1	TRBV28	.	TGTGCCAGCTCCGTTAGCGGTAGCTCCTACAATGAGCAGTTCTTC	CASSVSGSSYNEQFF
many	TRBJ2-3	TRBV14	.	TGTGCCAGCAGCCAAGACCCTAATACGCAGTATTTT	CASSQDPNTQYF
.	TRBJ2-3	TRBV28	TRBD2	TGTGCCAGCAGTTTAGCGGGAGCAGATACGCAGTATTTT	CASSLAGADTQYF
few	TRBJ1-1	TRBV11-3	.	TGTGCCAGCAGCTTAACGAAGCACACTGAAGCTTTCTTT	CASSLTKHTEAFF
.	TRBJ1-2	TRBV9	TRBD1	TGTGCCAGCAGCGTAAGGGACAGCTCGAGCTATGGCTACACCTTC	CASSVRDSSSYGYTF
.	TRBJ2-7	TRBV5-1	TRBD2	TGCGCCAGCAGCCCATCGGGACTAGCGGCCCTCTACGAGCAGTACTTC	CASSPSGLAALYEQYF
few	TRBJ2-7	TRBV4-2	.	TGTGCCAGCAGCCTCAGCGTTTTCTACGAGCAGTACTTC	CASSLSVFYEQYF
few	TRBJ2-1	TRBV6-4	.	TGTGCCAGCAGTGACTCGGACAGTCACAATGAGCAGTTCTTC	CASSDSDSHNEQFF
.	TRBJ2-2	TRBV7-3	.	TGTGCCAGCAGCATGAGACTAAACACCGGGGAGCTGTTTTTT	CASSMRLNTGELFF
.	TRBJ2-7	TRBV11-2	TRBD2	TGTGCCAGCAGCTTGGGGGGAGCGGGAGGTTACGAGCAGTACTTC	CASSLGGAGGYEQYF
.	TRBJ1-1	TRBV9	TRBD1	TGTGCCAGCAGCGCCCGGACAGGGTTCGGAACTGAAGCTTTCTTT	CASSARTGFGTEAFF
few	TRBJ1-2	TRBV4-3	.	TGCGCCAGCAGCCTCGGTTCTAACTATGGCTACACCTTC	CASSLGSNYGYTF
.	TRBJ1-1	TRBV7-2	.	TGTGCCAGCAGCTTAACAGTATCTGGCACTGAAGCTTTCTTT	CASSLTVSGTEAFF
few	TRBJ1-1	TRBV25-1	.	TGTGCCAGCAGTGACCAAGGGGGGGCGTTCATTACTGAAGCTTTCTTT	CASSDQGGAFITEAFF
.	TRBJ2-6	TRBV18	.	TGTGCCAGCTCACCCGCCCGGGGGGCCAACGTCCTGACTTTC	CASSPARGANVLTF
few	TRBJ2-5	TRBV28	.	TGTGCCAGCAGCCCTGACAGAGAAGAGACCCAGTACTTC	CASSPDREETQYF
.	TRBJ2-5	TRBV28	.	TGTGCCAGCAGTCGTAACCAAGAGACCCAGTACTTC	CASSRNQETQYF
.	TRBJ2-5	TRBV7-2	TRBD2	TGTGCCAGCAGCAGGTTGGCGGGGGTCCAAGAGACCCAGTACTTC	CASSRLAGVQETQYF
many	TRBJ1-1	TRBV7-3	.	TGTGCCAGCAGCTTAACGGGCAGGGACACTGAAGCTTTCTTT	CASSLTGRDTEAFF
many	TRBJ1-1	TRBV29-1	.	TGCAGCGTTGGGGGGGACGGGAAGACTGAAGCTTTCTTT	CSVGGDGKTEAFF
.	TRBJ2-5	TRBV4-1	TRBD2	TGCGCCAGCAGCCAAGATTTGGGACTACAAGAGACCCAGTACTTC	CASSQDLGLQETQYF
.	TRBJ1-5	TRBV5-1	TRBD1	TGCGCCAGCAGCTTGGGTAGGACAGGGGGTATGGAGCCCCAGCATTTT	CASSLGRTGGMEPQHF
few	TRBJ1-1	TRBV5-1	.	TGCGCCAGCAGCCTAGGACAGCCCAACACTGAAGCTTTCTTT	CASSLGQPNTEAFF
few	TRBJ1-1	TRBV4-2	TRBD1	TGTGCCAGCAGCCAAGTCGGACAGGATGTTACTGAAGCTTTCTTT	CASSQVGQDVTEAFF
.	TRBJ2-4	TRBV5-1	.	TGCGCCAGCAGCCCCGAGGGACACGGGGTTCAGTACTTC	CASSPEGHGVQYF
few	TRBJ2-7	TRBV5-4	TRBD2	TGTGCCAGCAGCTCGGCGGGACTAGCGGGGTACTACGAGCAGTACTTC	CASSSAGLAGYYEQYF
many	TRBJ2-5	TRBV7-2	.	TGTGCCAGCAGCGACTACCTGGAAGAGACCCAGTACTTC	CASSDYLEETQYF
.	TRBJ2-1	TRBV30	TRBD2	TGTGCCTGGAGTTTAGGGACTAGCGGGACGGATGAGCAGTTCTTC	CAWSLGTSGTDEQFF
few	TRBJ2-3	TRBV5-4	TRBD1	TGTGCCAGCAGCGTAGGGTCACAGGGGGTCCGGGATCTGTATTTT	CASSVGSQGVRDLYF
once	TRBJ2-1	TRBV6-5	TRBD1	TGTGCCAGCATCTCGGGACAGGGCATAAATGAGCAGTTCTTC	CASISGQGINEQFF
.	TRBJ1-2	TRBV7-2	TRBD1	TGTGCCAGCAGCCTTCTCTCCGGGACAGGATATGGCTACACCTTC	CASSLLSGTGYGYTF
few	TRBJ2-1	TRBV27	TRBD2	TGTGCCAGCACCAAAGCGGGAGGGCCCTCCAATGAGCAGTTCTTC	CASTKAGGPSNEQFF